This T cell receptor (beta chain) was identified during a study of blood T cells in healthy people across ages. This clonotype was counted only a few times. With a J-beta primer mix and a sample-barcoded 5' primer, a second PCR ran roughly 6 to 11 cycles. MiXCR, run by TCRdb on the 5' RACE reads, gives a single entry per CDR3 protein. Here the sample spans just over 800,000 distinct CDR3 sequences, 60% to 80% being singletons. The germline V gene encodes CDR1 MDHEN and CDR2 SYDVKM. The V and J ends lost 5 bases and 6 bases, in that order; junction bases with no gene match: 9. This CDR3 contains 14 residues.

The rearrangement joins TRBV28 to TRBJ2-5; TRBD1 matches at 7 bases. The sequence derives from a man aged 25 to 40 in good health. Material: blood. The CDR3 loop is CASSPGQALQTQYF. The CDR3 bases are TGTGCCAGCAGTCCCGGACAGGCATTACAGACCCAGTACTTC.